This entry describes one T cell receptor beta chain. Its cognate antigen is unknown. The read comes to an end 3 residues before the CDR3 does, leaving the germline J gene to fill in the end. Assay: immunoSEQ multiplex PCR; the TCRdb copy retains only in-frame clones and omits some. The data show tens of thousands of clones, with none appearing a single time. This sample is drawn from a study of T cell clonality in common variable immunodeficiency. Whole-study findings and limits: Authors noted CVID clonality's cause needs subpopulation repertoire sequencing. Common variable immunodeficiency TCR beta sequences reportedly had fewer deletions and N-nucleotide insertions.

The CDR3 sequence is 14 residues long. V lost 6 bases and J 5 bases, leaving 16 bases between the germline ends. From germline, CDR1 is KGHSH and CDR2 LQKENI. This TCR was sampled from a person aged 18 to 75 in good health. The material sequenced was peripheral blood mononuclear cells. This rearrangement joins TRBV18 to TRBJ2-5, with a possible D match to TRBD1 (6 bases). The CDR3 sequence: CASSRSERGETQYF. CDR3 DNA (partial): TGTGCCAGCTCCCGTTCGGAGAGGGGGGAGACC.